This passage covers 31 T cell receptor beta chains from one sample sequenced in a study of blood T cell repertoires in COVID-19. Clones were sequenced by immunoSEQ multiplex PCR, and TCRdb holds only the in-frame ones, with some missing. Among about 94,000 clones listed, about 77% were seen once. Material for sequencing was peripheral blood. These receptors were obtained from a man in his sixties or seventies with COVID-19, enrolled during active disease.

This clone was detected ten times or more. This chain uses TRBV28 with TRBJ2-7, with D maybe TRBD1 (5 bases). V was trimmed by 5 bases and J by 1 base, leaving 9 bases between them. Germline V gene lookup returns CDR1 MDHEN and CDR2 SYDVKM. This CDR3 has 13 amino acids. CDR3 DNA: TGTGCCAGCAGTCTGACAGATTCCTACGAGCAGTACTTC. It is translated as CASSLTDSYEQYF. Combining the CDR3 with reference TRBV28 and TRBJ2-7 gives the whole variable domain DVKVTQSSRYLVKRTGEKVFLECVQDMDHENMFWYRQDPGLGLRLIYFSYDVKMKEKGDIPEGYSVSREKKERFSLILESASTNQTSMYLCASSLTDSYEQYFGPGTRLTVT.

This chain joins TRBV6-1 and TRBJ1-3, with no clear D. V lost 3 bases, J lost 2 bases, and 5 bases lay in between. Germline CDR1 reads MNHNS; CDR2 reads SASEGT. The CDR3 is 13 residues long. CDR3 sequence reads: CASSEAAGNTIYF. CDR3 coding DNA: TGTGCCAGCAGTGAGGCGGCTGGAAACACCATATATTTT.

The chain couples TRBV24-1 to TRBJ1-2, with D maybe TRBD1 (5 bases). Germline CDR1 reads KGHDR; CDR2 reads SFDVKD. This CDR3 is 10 amino acids long. V lost 8 bases to trimming and J lost 6 bases, with 6 bases between them. The CDR3 is CATMGHGYTF. DNA for the CDR3: TGTGCCACCATGGGGCATGGCTACACCTTC.

The V and J genes are TRBV10-3 and TRBJ2-7; TRBD1 aligns across 8 bases. The trim removed 5 bases at V and 5 bases at J, leaving 5 bases unmatched. Germline lookup yields CDR1 ENHRY and CDR2 SYGVKD. The CDR3 totals 13 residues. CDR3 bases: TGTGCCATCAGTCCGGACAGGGCCCACGAGCAGTACTTC. It encodes CAISPDRAHEQYF.

The chain has TRBV7-2 and TRBJ2-1, with 7 bases that match TRBD2. Trimming took 2 bases from V and 3 from J; bases not matched to a gene: 4. The CDR3 spans 15 residues. CDR1 is SGHTA, CDR2 FQGNSA, per germline. The CDR3 DNA is TGTGCCAGCAGCTTAAGCACGGGGGGCTACAATGAGCAGTTCTTC. This gives the protein CASSLSTGGYNEQFF.

The rearrangement uses TRBV4-1 and TRBJ1-1; unclear D gene. This CDR3 comprises 13 residues. Germline V gene lookup returns CDR1 MGHRA and CDR2 YSYEKL. V lost 0 bases, J lost 6 bases, and 8 bases lay in between. This CDR3 is CASSQDDSAEAFF. The CDR3, as DNA: TGCGCCAGCAGCCAAGATGATTCGGCTGAAGCTTTCTTT.

This chain uses TRBV10-3 with TRBJ1-2; TRBD1 aligns across 10 bases. This CDR3 is 13 amino acids long. J gave up 10 bases and V 10 bases, and 12 bases lay outside the gene matches. Looked up from germline, CDR1 is ENHRY and CDR2 is SYGVKD. This CDR3 is CATGMGTGDFYTF. As DNA, the CDR3 is TGTGCCACCGGGATGGGGACAGGGGATTTCTACACCTTC.

The J gene is TRBJ1-5, the V gene TRBV24-1; 9 nucleotides align to TRBD1. CDR1 KGHDR and CDR2 SFDVKD come from the germline V gene. This CDR3 spans 15 amino acids. Trimming removed 3 bases from V and 5 bases from J; junction bases left unmatched: 4. Here the CDR3 reads CATSDPDRGDQPQHF. DNA for the CDR3: TGTGCCACCAGTGATCCGGACAGGGGAGATCAGCCCCAGCATTTT.

This chain joins TRBV21-1 and TRBJ2-7; TRBD2 is taken as the D call from the table, unchecked against the DNA. TRBV21-1 is a pseudogene locus. The CDR3 consists of 16 residues. In DNA form, the CDR3 reads TGTGCCAGCAGCATCGGGACTAGCGGGAGTCCCTACGAGCAGTACTTC. It translates to CASSIGTSGSPYEQYF.

The V gene is TRBV6-5, the J gene TRBJ2-5, with TRBD2 as a possible D gene (7 bases). CDR1 and CDR2 from the germline V gene are MNHEY and SVGAGI. Trimming took 8 bases from V and 5 from J, leaving 12 bases between them. The CDR3 contains 12 residues. The DNA for the CDR3 is TGTGCCAGCGGGGGGGCGTGGGAGACCCAGTACTTC. It yields the protein CASGGAWETQYF.

For the CDR3, the DNA is TGTGCCAGCAGTGGGACACATAACTATGGCTACACCTTC. Its translation is CASSGTHNYGYTF. V is TRBV25-1 and J is TRBJ1-2; TRBD1 is a possible D gene (5 bases). V was shortened by 4 bases and J by 1 base, with 7 bases between the two germline ends. The CDR3 covers 13 residues. The germline V gene encodes CDR1 MGHDK and CDR2 SYGVNS.

The gene calls are TRBV5-1 and TRBJ1-3; 9 bases map to TRBD1. CDR3 size: 15 residues. With V trimmed by 4 bases and J by 4 bases, 6 bases remained unmatched. Germline CDR1 SGHRS, CDR2 YFSETQ. The CDR3 coding sequence is TGCGCCAGCAGCCCGACGGGACAGGGAGGAAACACCATATATTTT. This gives the protein CASSPTGQGGNTIYF.

This clone was counted only a few times. The V gene is TRBV6-2 or TRBV6-3, the J gene TRBJ2-1; 10 bases fit TRBD1. CDR3 length: 14 amino acids. The V gene's germline CDR1 is MNHEY and CDR2 SVGEGT. V trimming: 4 bases; J trimming: 7 bases; junction bases outside the gene matches: 4. The DNA of the CDR3 is TGTGCCAGCAGTTCGGACAGGGGGGGAAATGAGCAGTTCTTC. Translated, it gives CASSSDRGGNEQFF.

V is TRBV20-1 and J is TRBJ2-1; 10 bases match TRBD2. V shed 3 bases, J shed 6 bases, and the junction held 5 bases outside the gene matches. CDR3 length: 14 amino acids. Germline CDR1 reads DFQATT; CDR2 reads SNEGSKA (reference sequence). This CDR3 is CSASGAGGSNEQFF. The DNA for the CDR3 is TGCAGTGCTAGTGGAGCGGGGGGGAGCAATGAGCAGTTCTTC.

This clone was picked up a small number of times. J is TRBJ2-6 and V is TRBV7-9; no clear D gene. The CDR3 spans 15 residues. Trimming took 2 bases from V and 2 from J, leaving 7 bases between them. Germline loops: CDR1 SEHNR, CDR2 FQNEAQ (reference sequence). CDR3 sequence: CASSLWSAGANVLTF. The CDR3 nucleotides read TGTGCCAGCAGCTTATGGAGTGCTGGGGCCAACGTCCTGACTTTC. Combining the CDR3 with reference TRBV7-9 and TRBJ2-6 gives the whole variable domain DTGVSQNPRHKITKRGQNVTFRCDPISEHNRLYWYRQTLGQGPEFLTYFQNEAQLEKSRLLSDRFSAERPKGSFSTLEIQRTEQGDSAMYLCASSLWSAGANVLTFGAGSRLTVL.

This chain uses TRBV11-3 with TRBJ1-1, with 9 bases identical to TRBD1. J gave up 5 bases and V 6 bases, and 10 bases lay outside the gene matches. The CDR3 length is 15 residues. Germline CDR1 SGHNT, CDR2 YENEEA. As DNA, the CDR3 is TGTGCCAGCAGAACCAGGGGACAGGGCGAGACTGAAGCTTTCTTT. It codes for CASRTRGQGETEAFF.

This clone has just a few counts. The chain uses TRBV27 and TRBJ2-1, with 13 nucleotides matching TRBD2. After removal of 4 bases from V and 0 bases from J, the junction contained 9 bases not matched to a gene. Germline V gene lookup returns CDR1 MNHEY and CDR2 SMNVEV (reference sequence). The CDR3 consists of 19 residues. CDR3: CASSSPGTSGTSSYNEQFF. CDR3 nucleotide sequence: TGTGCCAGCAGTTCACCCGGGACTAGCGGGACCAGCTCCTACAATGAGCAGTTCTTC.

The chain is built from TRBV24-1 and TRBJ2-2; D remains ambiguous. Deletions cut 1 base from V and 4 bases from J, with 6 bases between. The CDR3 runs 14 residues. Germline assignment: CDR1 KGHDR and CDR2 SFDVKD. CDR3 in DNA: TGTGCCACCAGTGATTTTGGGCTCACCGGGGAGCTGTTTTTT. Residues: CATSDFGLTGELFF.

The genes are TRBV5-4 and TRBJ2-3, with 8 bases lining up with TRBD2. Per the germline V gene, CDR1 is SGHNT and CDR2 is YYREEE (reference sequence). This CDR3 comprises 15 residues. The junction had 15 bases not matched to a gene; V was cut back by 4 bases and J by 11 bases. Here the CDR3 reads CASSPSGGPMEGQYF. In nucleotides, the CDR3 is TGTGCCAGCAGCCCAAGCGGGGGCCCAATGGAAGGGCAGTATTTT. The full variable domain, rest sourced from reference TRBV5-4 and TRBJ2-3, is ETGVTQSPTHLIKTRGQQVTLRCSSQSGHNTVSWYQQALGQGPQFIFQYYREEENGRGNFPPRFSGLQFPNYSSELNVNALELDDSALYLCASSPSGGPMEGQYFGPGTRLTVL.

The sample holds one count of this clone. The V and J genes are TRBV3-1 (or the pseudogene TRBV3-2) and TRBJ2-7, with 8 bases identical to TRBD1. The CDR3 is made up of 14 amino acids. V lost 3 bases, J lost 3 bases, and 4 bases stayed unmatched. Per germline, CDR1 LGHDT and CDR2 YNNKEL (reference sequence). The CDR3 DNA is TGTGCCAGCAGCCAGGAAGACAGGGGCTACGAGCAGTACTTC. Its translation: CASSQEDRGYEQYF.

The count of this clone is one. The rearrangement links TRBV5-8 to TRBJ1-1; D gene unclear. The V end lost 0 bases, the J end lost 0 bases, and 9 bases lay between the germline ends. This CDR3 comprises 15 residues. Germline CDR1 and CDR2: SGHTS and YDEGEE. CDR3 DNA: TGTGCCAGCAGCTTGGCCCCAGGCGTGAACACTGAAGCTTTCTTT. Its translation: CASSLAPGVNTEAFF.

This rearrangement joins TRBV5-1 to TRBJ2-6; D ambiguous. This CDR3 has 15 amino acids. The germline V gene has CDR1 SGHRS and CDR2 YFSETQ. Trimming removed 2 bases from V and 2 bases from J, with 8 bases in between. The CDR3 DNA reads TGCGCCAGCAGCTTAGCCCTGGCTGGGGCCAACGTCCTGACTTTC. Its protein product is CASSLALAGANVLTF.

CDR3 in amino acids: CASSSGQGGKNTQYF. CDR3 coding DNA: TGTGCCAGCAGCTCGGGACAGGGAGGAAAGAATACGCAGTATTTT. This rearrangement joins TRBV27 to TRBJ2-3; TRBD1 matches 9 bases. The V and J ends lost 6 bases and 7 bases, in that order; junction bases with no gene match: 11. Germline CDR1 and CDR2: MNHEY and SMNVEV (reference sequence). This CDR3 has 15 amino acids.

The CDR3 loop reads CSVLSGFNTGELFF. The DNA for the CDR3 is TGCAGCGTGTTATCGGGATTCAACACCGGGGAGCTGTTTTTT. The gene calls are TRBV29-1 and TRBJ2-2, with D tentatively TRBD2 (5 bases). Trimming took off 6 bases at V and 2 bases at J, with 13 bases between the two ends. Germline CDR1 is SQVTM and CDR2 is ANQGSEA. CDR3 length equals 14 residues.

The rearrangement links TRBV27 to TRBJ2-7; 7 bases fit TRBD2. J lost 2 bases, V lost 6 bases, and 10 bases had no gene match. This CDR3 has 15 residues. The germline V gene has CDR1 MNHEY and CDR2 SMNVEV (reference sequence). This CDR3 reads CASRPLAGEPYEQYF. DNA of the CDR3: TGTGCCAGCAGACCCCTCGCGGGAGAACCCTACGAGCAGTACTTC.

The gene calls are TRBV6-6 and TRBJ1-6; no reliable D call. Trimming took 0 bases from V and 8 from J, leaving 5 bases between them. The CDR3 runs to 13 residues. CDR1 and CDR2 (germline): MNHNY, SVGAGI (reference sequence). The CDR3 DNA follows: TGTGCCAGCAGTTACTCGGAGGATTCACCCCTCCACTTT. Its translation is CASSYSEDSPLHF.

The V call is TRBV11-3, the J call TRBJ2-1; 8 bases agree with TRBD1. V trimming: 2 bases; J trimming: 3 bases; junction bases outside the gene matches: 3. The germline V gene has CDR1 SGHNT and CDR2 YENEEA. This CDR3 is built from 15 residues. CDR3: CASSLRQGNYNEQFF. The DNA for the CDR3 is TGTGCCAGCAGCTTACGACAGGGGAACTACAATGAGCAGTTCTTC.

This clone was seen only once. One junction end disagrees with the germline gene, perhaps due to a read error. Written as DNA, the CDR3 is TGTGCCAGCAGCCCCGGGACTTTGGGAGTAGTCTTC. The encoded protein is CASSPGTLGVVF. The chain links TRBV28 to TRBJ2-1, with D possibly matching TRBD2 (6 bases). This CDR3 region has 12 residues. Per germline, CDR1 MDHEN and CDR2 SYDVKM.

This chain uses TRBV4-2 with TRBJ2-2; 8 positions match TRBD1. The trim removed 0 bases at V and 5 bases at J, leaving 5 bases unmatched. Germline-derived CDR1 and CDR2 are LGHNA and YNFKEQ. The length of the CDR3 is 16 residues. The CDR3 sequence is CASSQEGQGATGELFF. The CDR3 DNA is TGTGCCAGCAGCCAAGAAGGCCAGGGGGCGACCGGGGAGCTGTTTTTT.

This clone was counted a few times. The CDR3, as DNA: TGTGCCACCAGCCGCGAGAGGCGGACTGAAGCTTTCTTT. Translated, it gives CATSRERRTEAFF. The chain recombines TRBV15 with TRBJ1-1; D remains ambiguous. CDR3 length equals 13 residues. V was pared by 5 bases and J by 5 bases, with 12 bases between. CDR1 and CDR2 from the germline V gene are LNHNV and YYDKDF (reference sequence).

This rearrangement joins TRBV7-6 to TRBJ2-5; maybe TRBD1 (5 bases). Germline lookup yields CDR1 SGHVS and CDR2 FNYEAQ. With 2 bases removed from V and 1 base from J, the gap between germline ends came to 8 bases. The CDR3 is made up of 14 amino acids. The CDR3 sequence is CASSLRGVQETQYF. The CDR3 coding sequence is TGTGCCAGCAGCTTAAGGGGCGTCCAAGAGACCCAGTACTTC.